This T cell receptor beta chain stems from a study of blood T cell repertoires in COVID-19. Study-wide background: The United States, Italy and Spain supplied acute and convalescent COVID-19 samples. PBMCs, B-cell-depleted T cells, or T cells provided the cDNA or gDNA that made up the material.

Germline assignment: CDR1 LGHNA and CDR2 YNFKEQ. Trimming took off 4 bases at V and 9 bases at J, with 19 bases between the two ends. The CDR3 covers 15 residues. Only in-frame clones appear in the TCRdb table, and some are missing; sequencing was by immunoSEQ multiplex PCR. The repertoire holds 200,000 to 300,000 clones, with roughly 84% as singletons. The sample comprised peripheral blood. The genes are TRBV4-2 and TRBJ2-1; a possible D gene is TRBD2 (6 bases). The TCR was taken from a middle-aged woman who had recovered from COVID-19. In nucleotides, the CDR3 is TGTGCCAGCAGCCTCCGACTAGTGGGGCTTGGTGAGCAGTTCTTC. It encodes CASSLRLVGLGEQFF.